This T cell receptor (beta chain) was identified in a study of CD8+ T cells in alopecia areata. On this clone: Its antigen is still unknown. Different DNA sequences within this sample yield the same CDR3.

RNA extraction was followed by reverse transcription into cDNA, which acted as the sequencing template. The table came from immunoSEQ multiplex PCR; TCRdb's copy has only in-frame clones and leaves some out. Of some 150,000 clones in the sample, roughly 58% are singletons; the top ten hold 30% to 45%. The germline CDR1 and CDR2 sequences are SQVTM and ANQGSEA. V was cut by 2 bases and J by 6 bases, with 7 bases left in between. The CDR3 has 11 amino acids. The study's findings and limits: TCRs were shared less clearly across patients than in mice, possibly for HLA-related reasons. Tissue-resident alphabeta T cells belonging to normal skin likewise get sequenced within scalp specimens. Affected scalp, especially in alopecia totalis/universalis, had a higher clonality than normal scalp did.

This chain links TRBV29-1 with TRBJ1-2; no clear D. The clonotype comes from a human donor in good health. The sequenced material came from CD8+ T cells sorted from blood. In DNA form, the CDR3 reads TGCAGCGTTGAAAGGCGGGATGGCTACACCTTC. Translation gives CSVERRDGYTF.